A selection of T cell receptor beta chains follows, all from one sample in a study of cytomegalovirus exposure and HLA in healthy donors. Sequencing was performed with immunoSEQ multiplex PCR; in TCRdb, only in-frame clones are kept and a portion is missing. The sample shows roughly 140,000 clones, 85% to 90% of them seen only once. The source material was PBMCs. The receptors originated from a young woman in good health and CMV-seropositive. Both conserved end residues are part of each CDR3. The D gene is left open where the match is weak. Clone size is stated in some rows and not others, as once, few, many or a class when expanded.

J,D,V,size,length,CDR3,DNA
TRBJ1-2,-,TRBV5-1,-,15,CASRSNLAENYGYTF,TGCGCCAGCCGCTCAAATCTAGCGGAAAACTATGGCTACACCTTC
TRBJ2-7,TRBD2,TRBV9,-,14,CASSVTSGRAEQYF,TGTGCCAGCAGCGTTACTAGCGGGAGGGCCGAGCAGTACTTC
TRBJ2-7,-,TRBV6-1,-,15,CASSAGGRRDYEQYF,TGTGCCAGCAGTGCTGGAGGCAGGAGAGACTACGAGCAGTACTTC
TRBJ1-5,TRBD1,TRBV7-9,-,14,CASSLGTGNQPQHF,TGTGCCAGCAGCTTAGGGACAGGGAATCAGCCCCAGCATTTT
TRBJ1-2,-,TRBV9,-,15,CASSATWTANYGYTF,TGTGCCAGCAGCGCTACTTGGACAGCTAACTATGGCTACACCTTC
TRBJ1-5,-,TRBV5-1,-,14,CASSLVAGNQPQHF,TGCGCCAGCAGCTTGGTCGCGGGCAATCAGCCCCAGCATTTT
TRBJ2-2,TRBD2,TRBV5-1,once,17,CASSLTRTSGSPGELFF,TGCGCCAGCAGCTTGACACGGACTAGCGGGAGCCCCGGGGAGCTGTTTTTT
TRBJ2-7,-,TRBV4-1,-,14,CASSHPSTGSEQYF,TGCGCCAGCAGCCATCCCTCCACAGGGAGCGAGCAGTACTTC
TRBJ1-5,-,TRBV7-9,-,12,CASSFSNQPQHF,TGTGCCAGTTCGTTTAGCAATCAGCCCCAGCATTTT
TRBJ2-6,TRBD1,TRBV5-6,-,18,CASRRIRRGLNGANVLTF,TGTGCCAGCAGACGCATACGCAGGGGGCTAAATGGGGCCAACGTCCTGACTTTC
TRBJ2-7,-,TRBV30,-,14,CAWSVRGAFYEQYF,TGTGCCTGGAGTGTACGAGGAGCCTTTTACGAGCAGTACTTC
TRBJ2-7,-,TRBV29-1,-,19,CSVDCPDGAGKLSTYEQYF,TGCAGCGTTGATTGCCCGGATGGGGCAGGGAAGTTGTCCACCTACGAGCAGTACTTC
TRBJ2-7,-,TRBV10-3,-,16,CAISWQRTPADCEQYF,TGTGCCATCAGTTGGCAGCGGACCCCCGCAGACTGCGAGCAGTACTTC
TRBJ1-5,-,TRBV5-1,-,15,CASSFGGGVNQPQHF,TGCGCCAGCAGCTTTGGGGGAGGGGTTAATCAGCCCCAGCATTTT
TRBJ1-1,-,TRBV11-3,-,15,CASSLERARDTEAFF,TGTGCCAGCAGCTTAGAGAGGGCTCGGGACACTGAAGCTTTCTTT